Below are 14 T cell receptor beta chains sequenced from a single sample in a study of Ad26.COV2.S vaccination and SARS-CoV-2 variants. Assay used: immunoSEQ multiplex PCR; TCRdb lists only in-frame clones, some missing. This table holds roughly 410,000 clones, about four fifths found once. Treatment specified: around 19 received Ad26.COV2.S at low or high dose, single or two shots; a few received placebo; per-sample allocation not given. Specimen acquisition occurred on day 63 following the initial vaccine or placebo injection. Specimen: peripheral blood, collected in a trial of Ad26.COV2.S vaccine versus placebo. These receptors all stem from a person between 18 and 60 years old who received the Ad26.COV2.S COVID-19 vaccine or a placebo.

Points on this clone: Relative to the germline gene, one junction end is altered; a read error may explain this. The chain has TRBV5-1 and TRBJ2-3, with 8 bases identical to TRBD1. From germline, CDR1 is SGHRS and CDR2 YFSETQ. This CDR3 has 14 amino acids. CDR3 protein: CASSLDRGTDTQYF. CDR3 in DNA: TGCGCCAGCAGTTTGGACAGGGGCACAGATACGCAGTATTTT.

This clone has a handful of counts. This chain connects TRBV18 to TRBJ1-4; no firm D call. Germline V gene sequence: CDR1 KGHSH, CDR2 LQKENI. Trimming took 0 bases from V and 8 from J, leaving 13 bases between them. The CDR3 covers 15 residues. The DNA of the CDR3 is TGTGCCAGCTCACCACCGTCTCCCTATCGAGAAAAACTGTTTTTT. Its translation is CASSPPSPYREKLFF.

The chain carries TRBV19 and TRBJ2-2; D not certain. The CDR3 has 15 amino acids. Trimming shortened V by 6 bases and J by 5 bases, and 16 bases separated the two germline ends. CDR1 LNHDA and CDR2 SQIVND come from the germline V gene (reference sequence). The chain's CDR3 is CASSHPSYKTGELFF. CDR3 sequence (DNA): TGTGCCAGTAGCCATCCCTCGTACAAAACCGGGGAGCTGTTTTTT.

This rearrangement joins TRBV15 to TRBJ1-3, with D possibly matching TRBD1 (5 bases). V lost 0 bases, J lost 4 bases, and 13 bases lay in between. The CDR3 consists of 16 residues. Germline assignment: CDR1 LNHNV and CDR2 YYDKDF (reference sequence). CDR3 in amino acids: CATSRDREGTGNTIYF. The CDR3 region has the DNA TGTGCCACCAGCAGAGATCGAGAGGGGACGGGAAACACCATATATTTT.

The CDR3 DNA follows: TGTGCCAGCAGTGATCGTTTGAAAGGGATAGTCACTGAAGCTTTCTTT. This codes for CASSDRLKGIVTEAFF. The chain is built from TRBV6-1 and TRBJ1-1; D gene unclear. With 3 bases removed from V and 4 bases from J, the gap between germline ends came to 18 bases. The germline V gene encodes CDR1 MNHNS and CDR2 SASEGT. The CDR3 is 16 amino acids.

The rearrangement uses TRBV5-4 and TRBJ2-2; 10 nucleotides line up with TRBD2. Germline lookup yields CDR1 SGHNT and CDR2 YYREEE (reference sequence). V lost 1 base and J lost 6; bases outside the gene matches: 6. The CDR3 length is 16 residues. In DNA form, the CDR3 reads TGTGCCAGCAGCTTGTCAGCGGGAGGGCCCTCCGGGGAGCTGTTTTTT. Amino acid sequence: CASSLSAGGPSGELFF.

This clone was counted a single time. The V and J genes are TRBV19 and TRBJ1-5; TRBD1 matches at 8 bases. The CDR3 spans 14 residues. Germline V gives CDR1 LNHDA, CDR2 SQIVND (reference sequence). V gave up 4 bases and J gave up 7 bases; unmatched junction bases: 6. CDR3 region: CASSTGQGRQPQHF. The CDR3 region has the DNA TGTGCCAGTAGTACCGGACAGGGCAGGCAGCCCCAGCATTTT.

J is TRBJ2-2 and V is TRBV18; 12 bases agree with TRBD2. J gave up 6 bases and V 3 bases, and 8 bases lay outside the gene matches. Germline loops: CDR1 KGHSH, CDR2 LQKENI. The CDR3 is 17 amino acids. In DNA form, the CDR3 reads TGTGCCAGCTCACCGGGACCGGGACTAGCGGGTTCCGGGGAGCTGTTTTTT. Amino acid sequence: CASSPGPGLAGSGELFF.

CDR3 sequence (DNA): TGTGCCAGCTCACCCCGGGACAGGGGATGGGAGACCCAGTACTTC. Its translation: CASSPRDRGWETQYF. J is TRBJ2-5 and V is TRBV18; 10 bases fit TRBD1. The CDR3 covers 15 residues. CDR1 is KGHSH and CDR2 is LQKENI in the germline V gene. Trimming removed 3 bases from V and 5 bases from J; junction bases left unmatched: 6.

V usage is TRBV2 and J usage is TRBJ2-2; 7 positions match TRBD1. This CDR3 has 12 amino acids. The germline V gene has CDR1 SNHLY and CDR2 FYNNEI. The ends lost 6 bases at V and 5 bases at J; junction bases unmatched: 0. CDR3 bases: TGTGCCAGCAGGGGACAGACCGGGGAGCTGTTTTTT. Amino acid sequence: CASRGQTGELFF. Full variable domain (rest looked up from reference TRBV2 and TRBJ2-2): EPEVTQTPSHQVTQMGQEVILRCVPISNHLYFYWYRQILGQKVEFLVSFYNNEISEKSEIFDDQFSVERPDGSNFTLKIRSTKLEDSAMYFCASRGQTGELFFGEGSRLTVL.

The sample holds one count of this clone. The V call is TRBV6-5, the J call TRBJ1-3; the D gene is possibly TRBD1 (6 bases). The CDR3 has 15 residues. Germline V gene data show CDR1 as MNHEY and CDR2 as SVGAGI. V shed 5 bases and J shed 7 bases, with 18 bases lying between them. The CDR3: CASSPLRGSKNTIYF. The CDR3 DNA reads TGTGCCAGCAGTCCACTGAGGGGGAGTAAGAACACCATATATTTT.

V usage is TRBV11-3 and J usage is TRBJ1-1; D uncertain. CDR3 size: 13 residues. V was clipped by 3 bases and J by 5 bases, with 10 bases between them. In germline, CDR1 is SGHNT, CDR2 YENEEA. The CDR3 sequence: CASSFNAGTEAFF. The CDR3 DNA reads as TGTGCCAGCAGCTTTAATGCGGGAACTGAAGCTTTCTTT.

The chain is built from TRBV15 and TRBJ1-4; perhaps TRBD1 as D (6 bases). The germline gives CDR1 LNHNV, CDR2 YYDKDF (reference sequence). CDR3 length: 15 residues. The germline V and J ends were trimmed by 1 base and 7 bases, with 13 bases remaining between them. In nucleotides, the CDR3 is TGTGCCACCAGCAGAGCCCGTACAGGGTTTGAAAAACTGTTTTTT. Protein product: CATSRARTGFEKLFF.

The chain links TRBV6-5 to TRBJ1-3, with TRBD1 matching 10 bases. The CDR3 is 15 residues long. V shed 6 bases and J 7 bases; nucleotides not matched to a gene: 9. The germline V gene encodes CDR1 MNHEY and CDR2 SVGAGI. CDR3 coding DNA: TGTGCCAGCAGCGGGAAGGGGACAGGGGATAACACCATATATTTT. Encoded protein: CASSGKGTGDNTIYF.